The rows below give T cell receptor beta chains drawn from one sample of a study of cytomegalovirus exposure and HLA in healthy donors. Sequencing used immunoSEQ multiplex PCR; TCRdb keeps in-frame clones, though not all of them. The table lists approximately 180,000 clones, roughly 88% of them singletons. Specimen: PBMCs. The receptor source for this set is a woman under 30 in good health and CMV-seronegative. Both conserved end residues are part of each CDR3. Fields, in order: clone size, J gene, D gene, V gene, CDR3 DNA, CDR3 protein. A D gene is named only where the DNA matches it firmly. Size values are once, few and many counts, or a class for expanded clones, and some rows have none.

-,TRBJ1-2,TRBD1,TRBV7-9,TGTGCCAGCAGCTACAGCTTGAAGGGACAGGGGATTGATTATGGCTACACCTTC,CASSYSLKGQGIDYGYTF
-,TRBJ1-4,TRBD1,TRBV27,TGTGCCAGCAGTTTAGGGACAGAGGTGGGAAAACTGTTTTTT,CASSLGTEVGKLFF
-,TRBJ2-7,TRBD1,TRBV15,TGTGCCACCAGCAAAAACAGGGGGAGTAGCTCCTACGAGCAGTACTTC,CATSKNRGSSSYEQYF
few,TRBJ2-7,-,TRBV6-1,TGTGCCAGCACCCTAGAATACTACGGGGAGCAGTACTTC,CASTLEYYGEQYF
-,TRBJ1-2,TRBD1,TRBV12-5,TGTGCTAGTGGATGGGACAGGGGGGGTGGCTACACCTTC,CASGWDRGGGYTF
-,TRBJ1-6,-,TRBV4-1,TGCGCCAGCAGCCAAAAACCCCTCTCAACTGATAATTCACCCCTCCACTTT,CASSQKPLSTDNSPLHF
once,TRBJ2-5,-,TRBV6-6,TGTGCCAGCAGTTACGCGGACAGTCAAGAGACCCAGTACTTC,CASSYADSQETQYF
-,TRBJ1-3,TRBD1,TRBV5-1,TGCGCCAGCAGCCGCGAGGGACAGTGGTACTCTGGAAACACCATATATTTT,CASSREGQWYSGNTIYF
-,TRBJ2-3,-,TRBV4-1,TGCGCCAGCAGCCAAGAGGTCAGGTCAATCTTGGGCACAGATACGCAGTATTTT,CASSQEVRSILGTDTQYF
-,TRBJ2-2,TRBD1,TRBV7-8,TGTGCCAGCAGCTTCGGGGTCCGGACAGGGGAGGCCGGGGAGCTGTTTTTT,CASSFGVRTGEAGELFF
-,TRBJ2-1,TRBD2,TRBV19,TGTGCCAGTACCAAACTCTCTTCCGGGACTAGCCCGAATAATGAGCAGTTCTTC,CASTKLSSGTSPNNEQFF
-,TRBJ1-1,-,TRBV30,TGTGCCTGGACGCGGGCTGAAGCTTTCTTT,CAWTRAEAFF
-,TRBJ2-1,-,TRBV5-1,TGCGCCAGCAGCTTGGCTGGGCTCGGCAATGAGCAGTTCTTC,CASSLAGLGNEQFF
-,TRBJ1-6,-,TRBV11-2,TGTGCCAGCAGCTTTCGGGGAATCTCACCCCTCCACTTT,CASSFRGISPLHF
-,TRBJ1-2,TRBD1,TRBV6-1,TGTGCCAGCAGAGGACAGGTGGTTGGCTACACCTTC,CASRGQVVGYTF
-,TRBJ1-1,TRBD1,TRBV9,TGTGCCAGCAGCGTAGGAGGACAGGGTGGGTTGGAAGCTTTCTTT,CASSVGGQGGLEAFF
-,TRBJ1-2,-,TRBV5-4,TGTGCCAGCAGCCAACAGTTTAACTATGGCTACACCTTC,CASSQQFNYGYTF
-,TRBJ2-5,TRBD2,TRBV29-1,TGCAGCGCAGCGGGACGGAACCAAGAGACCCAGTACTTC,CSAAGRNQETQYF
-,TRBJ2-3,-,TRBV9,TGTGCCAGCAGCGTAGGGGGCAGGTACTCAGATACGCAGTATTTT,CASSVGGRYSDTQYF
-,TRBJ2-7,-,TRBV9,TGTGCCAGCAGCATCGGACAGACCTACGAGCAATACTTC,CASSIGQTYEQYF
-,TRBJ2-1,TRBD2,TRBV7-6,TGTGCCAGCAGCTTATCTGGCGGGAGCTCCTACAATGAGCAGTTCTTC,CASSLSGGSSYNEQFF
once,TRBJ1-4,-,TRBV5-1,TGCGCCAGCAGCTTGCGGGCAGGGCCTAATGAAAAACTGTTTTTT,CASSLRAGPNEKLFF
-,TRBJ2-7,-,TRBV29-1,TGCAGCGTTACATTTTCTCAACAGGGCTACGAGCAGTACTTC,CSVTFSQQGYEQYF
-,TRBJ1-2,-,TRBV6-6,TGTGCCAGCAGTTACTGGGGAGACGGACACTATGGCTACACCTTC,CASSYWGDGHYGYTF
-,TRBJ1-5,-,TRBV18,TGTGCCAGCTCACCATCAAAAGGGGGCAATCAGCCCCAGCATTTT,CASSPSKGGNQPQHF
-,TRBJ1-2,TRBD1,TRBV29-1,TGCAGCGCCATCCCGGGACAGAGTAACTATGGCTACACCTTC,CSAIPGQSNYGYTF
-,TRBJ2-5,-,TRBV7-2,TGTGCCAGCAGCTTAGTTCGGGGGACCCAGTACTTC,CASSLVRGTQYF
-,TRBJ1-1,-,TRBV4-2,TGTGCCAGCAGCCAGGCCCTGAGGACTGAAGCTTTCTTT,CASSQALRTEAFF
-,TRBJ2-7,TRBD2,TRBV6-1,TGTGCCAGTGATAGCGGGAGTTTCCCCTACGAGCAGTACTTC,CASDSGSFPYEQYF
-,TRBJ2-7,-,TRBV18,TGTGCCAGCTCACCACCAAGTACGGACTTGGCCGAGCAGTACTTC,CASSPPSTDLAEQYF
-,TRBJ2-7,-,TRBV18,TGTGCCAGCTCACTTGGGCCCAGCGGGGACAACGAGCAGTACTTC,CASSLGPSGDNEQYF
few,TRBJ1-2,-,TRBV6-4,TGTGCCAGCAGTGACTCGGCAGGCTATGGCTACACCTTC,CASSDSAGYGYTF
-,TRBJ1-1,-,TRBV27,TGTGCCAGCAGACCGGGGGGAACAGGTGAAGCTTTCTTT,CASRPGGTGEAFF
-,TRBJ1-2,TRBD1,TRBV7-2,TGTGCCAGCAGCCGGACAGGGAGGGACGGCTACACCTTC,CASSRTGRDGYTF
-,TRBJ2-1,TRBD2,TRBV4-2,TGTGCCAGCAGTCCAAGAGGGAAAGCGGGAGACTACAATGAGCAGTTCTTC,CASSPRGKAGDYNEQFF
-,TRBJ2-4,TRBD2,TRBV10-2,TGCGCCACCTGGGCGGGGGGTCTACAACACATTCAGTACTTC,CATWAGGLQHIQYF
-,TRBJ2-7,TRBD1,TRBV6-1,TGTGCCAGCAGTGAGCGAGGGACAGGGTTCCGGGAGCAGTACTTC,CASSERGTGFREQYF
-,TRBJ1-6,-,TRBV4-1,TGCGCCAGCAGCCAAGGAACCGCCCGAGGTCATTCACCCCTCCACTTT,CASSQGTARGHSPLHF
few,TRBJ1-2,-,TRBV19,TGTGCCAGTAGTATGAGGTACATTATCGGACAGCGAACCAACTATGGCTACACCTTC,CASSMRYIIGQRTNYGYTF
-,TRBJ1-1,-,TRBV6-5,TGTGCCAGCTCCTTGAGGCGGGTCGCGGACACTGAAGCTTTCTTT,CASSLRRVADTEAFF
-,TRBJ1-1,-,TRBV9,TGTGCCAGCAGCCAGGACACCCCGTTGGGCACTGAAGCTTTCTTT,CASSQDTPLGTEAFF
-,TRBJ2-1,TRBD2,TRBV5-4,TGTGCCAGCAAGGTGGGCGGGGGGTACAATGAGCAGTTCTTC,CASKVGGGYNEQFF
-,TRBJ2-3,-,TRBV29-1,TGCAGCGGACTATGGGCGGCAGATACGCAGTATTTT,CSGLWAADTQYF
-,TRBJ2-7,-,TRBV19,TGTGCCAGTAGCCCTCCGGAGGGCGAGCAGTACTTC,CASSPPEGEQYF
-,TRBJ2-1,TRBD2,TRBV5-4,TGTGCCAGCAGCCTGCGGGGGGGGAATGAGCAGTTCTTC,CASSLRGGNEQFF
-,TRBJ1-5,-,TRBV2,TGTGCCAGCAAAAGACAGAGCAATCAGCCCCAGCATTTT,CASKRQSNQPQHF